This entry concerns a single TCR beta chain. The data originate from a study of control samples from healthy donors and cancer patients. Germline V gene lookup returns CDR1 SGHVS and CDR2 FNYEAQ. Trimming pared 4 bases from V and 5 bases from J, leaving 21 bases between. CDR3 length: 17 amino acids. Clones were sequenced by immunoSEQ multiplex PCR, and TCRdb holds only the in-frame ones, with some missing. The repertoire holds roughly 130,000 clones, roughly 91% seen once, with around 1.8% in the top ten. This sequence originates from a man between 50 and 59 years old with head and neck cancer. The sequenced sample was PBMCs. The chain employs TRBV7-6 and TRBJ2-1, with D possibly being TRBD1 (6 bases). For the CDR3, the DNA is TGTGCCAGCAGCTCTTTAAAGGGCCCAGGGGCGCACAATGAGCAGTTCTTC. Its translation is CASSSLKGPGAHNEQFF.